These 22 T cell receptor beta chains came from one sample sequenced in a study of regulatory T cells in long-lasting Graves disease. The time point: persistent/refractory GD, antithyroid drugs over 5 years with positive TRAb. Construction of the TCR library relied on RNA isolated from PBMCs. TCR beta libraries were built with iRepertoire HTBI primers and Arm-PCR of CDR3 regions. One entry per CDR3 protein results from TCRdb running MiXCR on the multiplex PCR reads. The table shows roughly 470,000 distinct CDR3 sequences, with less than 25% occurring only once. Sample: peripheral blood mononuclear cells (PBMCs), taken when the disease was refractory, from a patient treated with antithyroid drugs. The receptor set was obtained from a female donor with Graves disease.

Many counts were recorded for this clonotype. The chain has TRBV5-6 and TRBJ1-2; D remains unclear. V was clipped by 0 bases and J by 7 bases, with 16 bases between them. CDR1 is SGHDT and CDR2 is YYEEEE in the germline V gene. The CDR3 is 15 amino acids. The CDR3 coding sequence is TGTGCCAGCAGCTTGGAAAGGATTAGAGGGTTTGGCTACACCTTC. This translates into CASSLERIRGFGYTF. Variable domain in full (rest from reference TRBV5-6 and TRBJ1-2): DAGVTQSPTHLIKTRGQQVTLRCSPKSGHDTVSWYQQALGQGPQFIFQYYEEEERQRGNFPDRFSGHQFPNYSSELNVNALLLGDSALYLCASSLERIRGFGYTFGSGTRLTVV.

This clonotype occurred a few times. The genes are TRBV28 and TRBJ2-2; D unclear. The CDR3 consists of 14 residues. The germline V gene has CDR1 MDHEN and CDR2 SYDVKM. V shed 11 bases and J shed 0 bases, with 13 bases lying between them. CDR3: CAAPRGPNTGELFF. The CDR3 DNA follows: TGTGCCGCACCTCGTGGACCGAACACCGGGGAGCTGTTTTTT.

This clonotype was counted ten times or more. The chain couples TRBV5-8 to TRBJ2-5; D is perhaps TRBD1 (6 bases). The germline V gene has CDR1 SGHTS and CDR2 YDEGEE. The CDR3 extends over 15 amino acids. Trimming removed 0 bases at V and 0 bases at J, with 9 bases between. Here the CDR3 reads CASSLGGQYQETQYF. The DNA of the CDR3 is TGTGCCAGCAGCTTGGGCGGACAGTACCAAGAGACCCAGTACTTC.

With respect to this clonotype: The junction shows a germline mismatch at one end, possibly a read error. V is TRBV16 and J is TRBJ1-2; D is undetermined. Germline V CDR1 and CDR2: KGHSY, FQNENV. This CDR3 spans 18 amino acids. CDR3 in amino acids: CASSQGLGAPFAKYGYTF. In DNA, the CDR3 is TGTGCCAGCAGCCAAGGACTGGGAGCCCCATTCGCTAAATATGGCTACACCTTC. Together with reference TRBV16 and TRBJ1-2, the CDR3 gives the full variable domain: GEEVAQTPKHLVRGEGQKAKLYCAPIKGHSYVFWYQQVLKNEFKFLISFQNENVFDETGMPKERFSAKCLPNSPCSLEIQATKLEDSAVYFCASSQGLGAPFAKYGYTFGSGTRLTVV.

This clonotype showed up many times. The rearrangement uses TRBV2 and TRBJ2-1, with 13 bases identical to TRBD2. With V trimmed by 4 bases and J by 1 base, 1 base remained unmatched. CDR1 and CDR2 from the germline V gene are SNHLY and FYNNEI. This CDR3 is 16 amino acids long. CDR3 residues: CASSAGLAGSYNEQFF. CDR3 DNA: TGTGCCAGCAGTGCGGGACTAGCGGGGTCCTACAATGAGCAGTTCTTC.

This clonotype was seen many times. The chain recombines TRBV20-1 with TRBJ1-1; D gene ambiguous. Germline V CDR1 and CDR2: DFQATT, SNEGSKA (reference sequence). The CDR3 has 16 residues. The ends were cut back, 0 bases at V and 1 base at J, with 15 bases in the middle. Written as DNA, the CDR3 is TGCAGTGCTAGAGATATGTTGCGGGCTAAGAACACTGAAGCTTTCTTT. It translates to CSARDMLRAKNTEAFF.

Notes on this clonotype: The germline gene is not matched at one end of the junction; a read error may be the cause. J is TRBJ1-5 and V is TRBV7-7, with a tentative D call TRBD1 (5 bases). CDR1 is SSHAT, CDR2 FNYEAQ, per germline (reference sequence). The CDR3 runs to 17 residues. The CDR3 nucleotides are TGTGCTAGCAGCTTAGTCCCTTGTGGAGGGGCTATTCAGCCCCAGCATTTT. Protein product: CASSLVPCGGAIQPQHF.

The chain couples TRBV20-1 to TRBJ1-5; D unclear. The CDR3 loop spans 16 amino acids. Trimming removed 0 bases at V and 3 bases at J, with 15 bases between. Germline values: CDR1 DFQATT, CDR2 SNEGSKA (reference sequence). The CDR3 reads CSARDGGLLDNQPQHF. DNA for the CDR3: TGCAGTGCTAGAGATGGCGGGTTGCTGGACAATCAGCCCCAGCATTTT.

This clonotype was seen many times. The chain carries TRBV13 and TRBJ1-2; 10 bases fit TRBD1. The CDR3 length is 15 residues. J was trimmed by 6 bases and V by 5 bases; bases with no gene match: 9. The germline CDR1 and CDR2 sequences are PRHDT and FYEKMQ (reference sequence). For the CDR3, the DNA is TGTGCCAGCAGCCCGGGGGACAGGGGATTCAATGGCTACACCTTC. Its protein product is CASSPGDRGFNGYTF.

This clonotype was detected a few times. This chain links TRBV6-2 or TRBV6-3 with TRBJ1-1; D is ambiguous. The CDR3 loop spans 14 amino acids. In germline, CDR1 is MNHEY, CDR2 SVGEGT. Trimming cost V 4 bases and J 3 bases, with 12 bases left between them. The CDR3 coding sequence is TGTGCCAGCAGTTTGAAGGAGGCTTACACTGAAGCTTTCTTT. It is translated as CASSLKEAYTEAFF.

This clonotype appeared a few times. The CDR3 coding sequence is TGTGCCAGCTCACCATCAGGGACAGCAACCTTTCTAGGCTATGGCTACACCTTC. The encoded protein is CASSPSGTATFLGYGYTF. The rearrangement links TRBV18 to TRBJ1-2; 7 bases align to TRBD1. From germline, CDR1 is KGHSH and CDR2 LQKENI. The J segment lost 4 bases and the V segment lost 2 bases, leaving 16 bases of the junction unmatched. The CDR3 is 18 amino acids.

Remarks on this clonotype: Just one base apart from a much larger clone, this may be a read error. The chain employs TRBV28 and TRBJ1-1, with no clear D. The V end lost 10 bases, the J end lost 0 bases, and 12 bases lay between the germline ends. The CDR3 spans 13 residues. The germline V gene encodes CDR1 MDHEN and CDR2 SYDVKM. CDR3: CANREDLNTEAFF. The CDR3 nucleotides read TGTGCCAACAGAGAGGACTTGAACACTGAAGCTTTCTTT.

Comment on this clonotype: A much larger clonotype is one base distant, so this may be a read error. J is TRBJ2-7 and V is TRBV6-5, with TRBD2 identical over 9 bases. Looked up from germline, CDR1 is MNHEY and CDR2 is SVGAGI. The length of the CDR3 is 18 residues. The junction had 13 bases not matched to a gene; V was cut back by 2 bases and J by 2 bases. CDR3 residues: CASSYGASGTYPTYEQYF. The CDR3 nucleotides read TGTGCCAGCAGTTACGGGGCTAGCGGGACCTACCCCACCTACGAGCAGTACTTC.

This clonotype was picked up many times. This sequence joins TRBV28 and TRBJ1-5; no clear D gene. The germline V gene has CDR1 MDHEN and CDR2 SYDVKM. This CDR3 contains 14 residues. V shed 7 bases and J shed 2 bases, with 12 bases lying between them. This CDR3 is CASTPATRNQPQHF. CDR3 in DNA: TGTGCCAGCACCCCCGCCACGCGCAATCAGCCCCAGCATTTT. The complete variable domain, with remaining parts taken from reference TRBV28 and TRBJ1-5, reads DVKVTQSSRYLVKRTGEKVFLECVQDMDHENMFWYRQDPGLGLRLIYFSYDVKMKEKGDIPEGYSVSREKKERFSLILESASTNQTSMYLCASTPATRNQPQHFGDGTRLSIL.

V is TRBV20-1 and J is TRBJ2-7; no clear D. The CDR3 totals 15 residues. Germline V gene data show CDR1 as DFQATT and CDR2 as SNEGSKA (reference sequence). Trimming removed 0 bases at V and 6 bases at J, with 18 bases between. CDR3 coding DNA: TGCAGTGCTAGAGATTTGAGTGGGGTGCTCGGCGAGCAGTACTTC. Protein sequence: CSARDLSGVLGEQYF.

The V gene is TRBV6-2 or TRBV6-3, the J gene TRBJ2-3; D gene uncertain. CDR1 and CDR2 (germline): MNHEY, SVGEGT. V was clipped by 8 bases and J by 0 bases, with 15 bases between them. CDR3 length: 15 amino acids. The CDR3 DNA reads TGTGCCAGCGAGCAACCGCCAAGCAGCACAGATACGCAGTATTTT. This codes for CASEQPPSSTDTQYF.

V gene TRBV4-2 combines with J gene TRBJ2-1; 7 positions match TRBD2. Germline loops: CDR1 LGHNA, CDR2 YNFKEQ. The ends lost 6 bases at V and 0 bases at J; junction bases unmatched: 8. CDR3 size: 16 residues. DNA for the CDR3: TGTGCCAGCAGACCTAGCGGCCCTAGCTCCTACAATGAGCAGTTCTTC. Translated, it gives CASRPSGPSSYNEQFF.

The chain employs TRBV2 and TRBJ2-3, with D possibly TRBD1 on 6 matching bases. Germline V gene lookup returns CDR1 SNHLY and CDR2 FYNNEI. Trimming cost V 5 bases and J 5 bases, with 14 bases left between them. CDR3 length: 14 amino acids. Here the CDR3 reads CASSRSSGEDTQYF. The CDR3 coding sequence is TGTGCCAGCAGTCGAAGCTCAGGGGAAGATACGCAGTATTTT.

This chain connects TRBV30 to TRBJ1-2, with D hard to call. V was shortened by 5 bases and J by 8 bases, with 9 bases between the two germline ends. CDR1 is GTSNPN and CDR2 is SVGIG in the germline V gene (reference sequence). The CDR3 contains 10 residues. CDR3 sequence: CAWGDRGYTF. The CDR3, as DNA: TGTGCCTGGGGTGACCGGGGCTACACCTTC.

The rearrangement joins TRBV28 to TRBJ2-3, with D possibly matching TRBD2 (5 bases). This CDR3 is 12 amino acids long. V was clipped by 3 bases and J by 6 bases, with 7 bases between them. Germline V gives CDR1 MDHEN, CDR2 SYDVKM. CDR3 protein: CASSFASDTQYF. Here the CDR3 DNA reads TGTGCCAGCAGTTTCGCTAGCGATACGCAGTATTTT. The variable domain in full, completed from reference TRBV28 and TRBJ2-3, reads DVKVTQSSRYLVKRTGEKVFLECVQDMDHENMFWYRQDPGLGLRLIYFSYDVKMKEKGDIPEGYSVSREKKERFSLILESASTNQTSMYLCASSFASDTQYFGPGTRLTVL.

This clonotype was counted between two and nine times. This chain connects TRBV7-8 to TRBJ2-2; D is unclear. This CDR3 contains 16 residues. Germline lookup yields CDR1 SGHVS and CDR2 FQNEAQ. V gave up 5 bases and J gave up 3 bases, with 16 bases separating them. The CDR3 coding sequence is TGTGCCAGCAGCCTAATTCTGGCGGAACACACCGGGGAGCTGTTTTTT. Encoded protein: CASSLILAEHTGELFF. The variable domain in full, completed from reference TRBV7-8 and TRBJ2-2, reads GAGVSQSPRYKVAKRGQDVALRCDPISGHVSLFWYQQALGQGPEFLTYFQNEAQLDKSGLPSDRFFAERPEGSVSTLKIQRTQQEDSAVYLCASSLILAEHTGELFFGEGSRLTVL.

The V gene is TRBV6-1, the J gene TRBJ1-5, with D possibly matching TRBD1 (5 bases). Germline CDR1 reads MNHNS; CDR2 reads SASEGT. Trimming took off 4 bases at V and 0 bases at J, with 7 bases between the two ends. This CDR3 has 14 residues. CDR3 sequence (DNA): TGTGCCAGCAGTGGGGACGGTAGCAATCAGCCCCAGCATTTT. It encodes CASSGDGSNQPQHF.